The rows below give T cell receptor beta chains drawn from one sample of a study of T cells in Graves' hyperthyroidism and ophthalmopathy. TCRdb processed the multiplex PCR reads anew with MiXCR; each CDR3 protein has one entry. The table has around 600,000 distinct CDR3 sequences, 45% seen once; the top ten hold under 8%. Material for sequencing was peripheral blood or thyroid tissue (not recorded which). The receptors originated from an adult man with Graves' disease, either hyperthyroidism or ophthalmopathy (not recorded which). The CDR3 runs from the conserved cysteine through the conserved F or W. D genes are given only for firm matches. Clone sizes are given selectively: once, few, many, or a class where the clone is expanded.

V gene: TRBV11-2; D gene: TRBD2; J gene: TRBJ2-5; clone size: -; CDR3 protein: CASSYPRTSGETQYF; CDR3 DNA: TGTGCCAGCAGTTACCCCAGGACTAGCGGGGAGACCCAGTACTTC
V gene: TRBV19; D gene: -; J gene: TRBJ1-4; clone size: -; CDR3 protein: CASSIGGVSNEKLFF; CDR3 DNA: TGTGCCAGTAGTATCGGTGGGGTATCTAATGAAAAACTGTTTTTT
V gene: TRBV20-1; D gene: TRBD2; J gene: TRBJ2-5; clone size: few; CDR3 protein: CSATTSGKPQETQYF; CDR3 DNA: TGCAGTGCTACGACTAGCGGGAAGCCCCAAGAGACCCAGTACTTC
V gene: TRBV10-3; D gene: TRBD1; J gene: TRBJ2-2; clone size: -; CDR3 protein: CAISKQGIGELFF; CDR3 DNA: TGTGCCATCAGTAAACAGGGGATAGGGGAGCTGTTTTTT
V gene: TRBV15; D gene: -; J gene: TRBJ2-2; clone size: -; CDR3 protein: CATSSLGPGNTGELFF; CDR3 DNA: TGTGCCACCAGCAGCCTAGGGCCAGGGAACACCGGGGAGCTGTTTTTT
V gene: TRBV20-1; D gene: -; J gene: TRBJ1-1; clone size: -; CDR3 protein: CSAPIGMNTEAFF; CDR3 DNA: TGCAGTGCGCCCATTGGCATGAACACTGAAGCTTTCTTT
V gene: TRBV9; D gene: TRBD1; J gene: TRBJ1-2; clone size: once; CDR3 protein: CASETGDGYTF; CDR3 DNA: TGTGCCAGCGAGACAGGGGATGGCTACACCTTC
V gene: TRBV7-9; D gene: -; J gene: TRBJ1-1; clone size: many; CDR3 protein: CASSFGGPNTEAFF; CDR3 DNA: TGTGCCAGCAGCTTTGGGGGACCGAACACTGAAGCTTTCTTT
V gene: TRBV20-1; D gene: -; J gene: TRBJ2-7; clone size: many; CDR3 protein: CSARPDNYEQYF; CDR3 DNA: TGCAGTGCTAGACCCGACAACTACGAGCAGTACTTC
V gene: TRBV20-1; D gene: -; J gene: TRBJ1-1; clone size: -; CDR3 protein: CSVPSSGTNDKAFF; CDR3 DNA: TGCAGTGTCCCAAGCTCCGGGACAAACGACAAAGCTTTCTTT
V gene: TRBV7-9; D gene: TRBD2; J gene: TRBJ2-2; clone size: -; CDR3 protein: CASSLGGNSGSVAGELCF; CDR3 DNA: TGTGCCAGCAGCCTCGGGGGCAACAGCGGGAGCGTCGCCGGGGAGCTGTGTTTT
V gene: TRBV11-3; D gene: -; J gene: TRBJ2-2; clone size: -; CDR3 protein: CASSLTGRISGELFF; CDR3 DNA: TGTGCCAGCAGCTTAACAGGGAGGATATCGGGGGAGCTGTTTTTT
V gene: TRBV19; D gene: -; J gene: TRBJ1-1; clone size: -; CDR3 protein: CASSLLRGTLREAFF; CDR3 DNA: TGTGCCAGCAGTTTATTGCGGGGTACTCTCCGTGAAGCTTTCTTT
V gene: TRBV7-8; D gene: -; J gene: TRBJ1-2; clone size: -; CDR3 protein: CASSAYRAGYTF; CDR3 DNA: TGTGCCAGCAGTGCTTACAGGGCCGGCTACACCTTC
V gene: TRBV20-1; D gene: TRBD2; J gene: TRBJ2-5; clone size: -; CDR3 protein: CSARTSGNLQETQYF; CDR3 DNA: TGCAGTGCTAGAACTAGCGGGAATCTCCAAGAGACCCAGTACTTC
V gene: TRBV7-2; D gene: TRBD1; J gene: TRBJ2-2; clone size: few; CDR3 protein: CASSLTWADRGYRSGELFF; CDR3 DNA: TGTGCCAGCAGCTTAACCTGGGCTGACAGGGGGTATAGATCCGGGGAGCTGTTTTTT
V gene: TRBV19; D gene: -; J gene: TRBJ1-5; clone size: once; CDR3 protein: CASTGQSNQPQHF; CDR3 DNA: TGTGCCAGTACGGGACAAAGCAATCAGCCCCAGCATTTT
V gene: TRBV12-3/TRBV12-4; D gene: TRBD1; J gene: TRBJ1-2; clone size: many; CDR3 protein: CASSPTGFYGYTF; CDR3 DNA: TGTGCCAGCAGTCCGACAGGGTTCTATGGCTACACCTTC
V gene: TRBV7-9; D gene: TRBD1; J gene: TRBJ1-6; clone size: -; CDR3 protein: CASSLTGGNGRNSPLHF; CDR3 DNA: TGTGCCAGCAGCTTGACAGGGGGAAACGGAAGAAATTCACCCCTCCACTTT
V gene: TRBV2; D gene: -; J gene: TRBJ1-6; clone size: -; CDR3 protein: CASSESLHF; CDR3 DNA: TGTGCCAGCAGTGAATCCCTCCACTTT
V gene: TRBV6-5; D gene: TRBD1; J gene: TRBJ1-2; clone size: few; CDR3 protein: CASRPSRDRVGYTF; CDR3 DNA: TGTGCCAGCAGACCCTCGAGGGACAGGGTCGGCTACACCTTC
V gene: TRBV19; D gene: TRBD1; J gene: TRBJ2-2; clone size: -; CDR3 protein: CASRIARDRESGELFF; CDR3 DNA: TGTGCCAGTAGAATTGCCCGGGACAGGGAAAGCGGGGAGCTGTTTTTT
V gene: TRBV2; D gene: TRBD1; J gene: TRBJ1-6; clone size: once; CDR3 protein: CASSEARQGNSPLHF; CDR3 DNA: TGTGCCAGCAGTGAAGCCCGACAGGGTAATTCACCCCTCCACTTT
V gene: TRBV2; D gene: -; J gene: TRBJ2-7; clone size: -; CDR3 protein: CASSRSGITAYEQYF; CDR3 DNA: TGTGCCAGCAGCCGATCGGGGATTACGGCCTACGAGCAGTACTTC
V gene: TRBV7-9; D gene: TRBD2; J gene: TRBJ2-3; clone size: -; CDR3 protein: CASSYSGGMGSTDTQYF; CDR3 DNA: TGTGCCAGCAGCTATAGCGGGGGGATGGGTAGCACAGATACGCAGTATTTT
V gene: TRBV10-3; D gene: -; J gene: TRBJ1-1; clone size: -; CDR3 protein: CAISVGGVEAFF; CDR3 DNA: TGTGCCATCAGTGTTGGAGGCGTTGAAGCTTTCTTT
V gene: TRBV6-2/TRBV6-3; D gene: -; J gene: TRBJ1-5; clone size: -; CDR3 protein: CASEIQRPGDQPQHF; CDR3 DNA: TGTGCCAGCGAGATACAGCGCCCCGGCGATCAGCCCCAGCATTTT
V gene: TRBV6-5; D gene: -; J gene: TRBJ2-7; clone size: -; CDR3 protein: CASRPRPHYEQYF; CDR3 DNA: TGTGCCAGCAGGCCAAGGCCCCATTACGAGCAGTACTTC
V gene: TRBV7-9; D gene: -; J gene: TRBJ1-2; clone size: few; CDR3 protein: CASSLARAGGGYGYTF; CDR3 DNA: TGTGCCAGCAGCTTAGCGCGTGCCGGGGGAGGCTATGGCTACACCTTC
V gene: TRBV7-9; D gene: TRBD1; J gene: TRBJ1-3; clone size: few; CDR3 protein: CASSPSTGQGGKRSGNTIYF; CDR3 DNA: TGTGCCAGCAGCCCCAGTACGGGACAGGGCGGAAAGAGATCTGGAAACACCATATATTTT
V gene: TRBV18; D gene: -; J gene: TRBJ1-4; clone size: -; CDR3 protein: CASSPFIDEKLFF; CDR3 DNA: TGTGCCAGCTCACCGTTTATTGACGAAAAACTGTTTTTT
V gene: TRBV10-2; D gene: -; J gene: TRBJ2-2; clone size: -; CDR3 protein: CASVPHSGFGELFF; CDR3 DNA: TGTGCCAGCGTACCTCATTCAGGGTTCGGGGAGCTGTTTTTT
V gene: TRBV29-1; D gene: TRBD1; J gene: TRBJ1-1; clone size: -; CDR3 protein: CSVGGQATEAFF; CDR3 DNA: TGCAGCGTTGGGGGACAGGCAACCGAAGCTTTCTTT
V gene: TRBV5-5; D gene: -; J gene: TRBJ1-1; clone size: -; CDR3 protein: CASSLVRQKNEAFF; CDR3 DNA: TGTGCCAGCAGCTTGGTCCGGCAGAAGAATGAAGCTTTCTTT
V gene: TRBV2; D gene: -; J gene: TRBJ2-5; clone size: -; CDR3 protein: CASSDGGRETQYF; CDR3 DNA: TGTGCCAGCAGTGACGGGGGGCGAGAGACCCAGTACTTC
V gene: TRBV2; D gene: -; J gene: TRBJ1-3; clone size: many; CDR3 protein: CASSEQGNTIYF; CDR3 DNA: TGTGCCAGCAGTGAACAGGGAAACACCATATATTTT
V gene: TRBV9; D gene: TRBD2; J gene: TRBJ2-5; clone size: -; CDR3 protein: CASSVDVAGGVLETQYF; CDR3 DNA: TGTGCCAGCAGCGTAGACGTAGCGGGGGGAGTACTGGAGACCCAGTACTTC
V gene: TRBV24-1; D gene: -; J gene: TRBJ1-5; clone size: many; CDR3 protein: CATSPAGEGLNQPQHF; CDR3 DNA: TGTGCCACCAGTCCCGCTGGGGAGGGTTTAAATCAGCCCCAGCATTTT
V gene: TRBV7-8; D gene: -; J gene: TRBJ2-6; clone size: -; CDR3 protein: CASSLSHTSPGANGLTF; CDR3 DNA: TGTGCCAGCAGCTTGAGCCACACGAGCCCTGGGGCCAACGGCCTGACTTTC
V gene: TRBV25-1; D gene: -; J gene: TRBJ2-2; clone size: -; CDR3 protein: CASPQGTGELFF; CDR3 DNA: TGTGCCAGCCCACAGGGCACCGGGGAGCTGTTTTTT
V gene: TRBV5-1; D gene: -; J gene: TRBJ1-1; clone size: -; CDR3 protein: CASSWGRTNTEAFF; CDR3 DNA: TGCGCCAGCAGCTGGGGGCGGACGAACACTGAAGCTTTCTTT
V gene: TRBV5-1; D gene: -; J gene: TRBJ2-7; clone size: few; CDR3 protein: CASSLFGQGDEQYF; CDR3 DNA: TGCGCCAGCAGCTTGTTCGGACAAGGAGACGAGCAGTACTTC
V gene: TRBV6-1; D gene: -; J gene: TRBJ2-6; clone size: many; CDR3 protein: CASFPLVAGANVLTF; CDR3 DNA: TGTGCCAGCTTCCCCTTAGTGGCAGGGGCCAACGTCCTGACTTTC